These T cell receptor beta chains were read from a single sample in a study of post-analysis software for immune sequencing data. TCRdb passed the PCR reads through MiXCR, listing each CDR3 protein once. This table has hundreds of thousands of distinct CDR3 sequences, over 45% appearing once. The sample comprised blood. The receptor source for this set is a girl aged 2 to 9 with multiple sclerosis. The CDR3 runs from the conserved cysteine through the conserved F or W. A D gene is named only where the DNA matches it firmly. A clone size is listed for some rows: how often the clone was seen (once, few, many), or a class if it is expanded.

>TRBV7-2|.|12|.|TRBJ2-1
CATKSSYNEQFF
TGTGCCACCAAAAGCTCCTACAATGAGCAGTTCTTC
>TRBV9|few|15|TRBD2|TRBJ2-7
CASSVSSGSSYEQYF
TGTGCCAGCAGCGTATCTAGCGGGAGCTCCTACGAGCAGTACTTC
>TRBV5-1|.|14|.|TRBJ2-5
CASSLLATQETQYF
TGCGCCAGCAGCCTCTTAGCGACTCAGGAGACCCAGTACTTC
>TRBV28|.|15|.|TRBJ2-1
CASSFPSPGPNEQFF
TGTGCCAGCAGTTTCCCATCTCCGGGGCCCAATGAGCAGTTCTTC
>TRBV9|few|13|.|TRBJ1-2
CASSVEVGYGYTF
TGTGCCAGCAGCGTAGAAGTTGGCTATGGCTACACCTTC
>TRBV20-1|.|16|.|TRBJ2-4
CSARDSRSGVKNIQYF
TGCAGTGCTAGAGATAGCAGATCAGGCGTGAAAAACATTCAGTACTTC
>TRBV2|few|15|.|TRBJ2-7
CASSEDSLQTYEQYF
TGTGCCAGCAGTGAAGACTCCCTCCAAACCTACGAGCAGTACTTC
>TRBV9|.|12|.|TRBJ2-7
CASSVGGGEQYF
TGTGCCAGCAGCGTCGGAGGGGGCGAGCAGTACTTC
>TRBV6-5|.|12|.|TRBJ1-1
CAARGAYTEAFF
TGTGCCGCACGGGGGGCGTACACTGAAGCTTTCTTT
>TRBV7-9|.|16|TRBD1|TRBJ2-7
CASSSTTGTATYEQYF
TGTGCCAGCAGTTCTACCACCGGGACAGCCACATACGAGCAGTACTTC
>TRBV6-2/TRBV6-3|few|14|TRBD2|TRBJ2-7
CASSYGAGGFEQYF
TGTGCCAGCAGTTACGGAGCGGGAGGGTTCGAGCAGTACTTC
>TRBV12-3/TRBV12-4|few|13|.|TRBJ2-1
CASSLVQDHEQFF
TGTGCCAGCAGTTTAGTACAGGATCATGAGCAGTTCTTC
>TRBV20-1|.|14|.|TRBJ1-5
CSASHGQINQPQHF
TGCAGTGCTAGTCATGGACAGATCAATCAGCCCCAGCATTTT
>TRBV6-5|.|13|.|TRBJ2-7
CASSYGVGYEQYF
TGTGCCAGCAGTTATGGGGTAGGATACGAGCAGTACTTC
>TRBV10-3|.|16|TRBD2|TRBJ2-3
CAISVAASGVGDTQYF
TGTGCCATCAGTGTTGCAGCTAGCGGGGTCGGAGATACGCAGTATTTT
>TRBV11-1|few|14|.|TRBJ2-5
CASSPFRGTETQYF
TGTGCCAGCAGCCCCTTTCGGGGGACAGAGACCCAGTACTTC
>TRBV5-1|once|17|TRBD2|TRBJ2-1
CASSFGTSRQTYNEQFF
TGCGCCAGCAGCTTCGGGACTAGCCGACAGACCTACAATGAGCAGTTCTTC
>TRBV20-1|.|14|TRBD2|TRBJ2-5
CSAGGRRGGGEQYF
TGCAGTGCTGGAGGAAGACGGGGGGGAGGAGAGCAGTACTTC
>TRBV6-1|.|13|TRBD2|TRBJ2-3
CASTRTSPDTQYF
TGTGCCAGCACTCGGACTAGCCCAGATACGCAGTATTTT
>TRBV7-2|few|16|.|TRBJ2-1
CASSLAVLAPNNEQFF
TGTGCCAGCAGCTTAGCAGTGCTAGCCCCTAACAATGAGCAGTTCTTC
>TRBV7-9|.|14|.|TRBJ2-5
CASTYIPGRETQYF
TGTGCCAGCACCTACATCCCTGGGAGGGAGACCCAGTACTTC
>TRBV30|.|13|.|TRBJ1-1
CAWLYPRATEAFF
TGTGCTTGGTTGTATCCCCGGGCCACTGAAGCTTTCTTT
>TRBV12-3/TRBV12-4|.|15|.|TRBJ1-5
CASSYAGSGNQPQHF
TGTGCCAGCAGTTACGCGGGGAGCGGCAATCAGCCCCAGCATTTT
>TRBV6-1|once|10|.|TRBJ2-7
CASSQYEQYF
TGTGCCAGCAGTCAATACGAGCAGTACTTC
>TRBV20-1|few|16|TRBD2|TRBJ2-3
CSAVGLAGGPTDTQYF
TGCAGTGCAGTGGGTTTAGCGGGGGGGCCCACAGATACGCAGTATTTT
>TRBV5-1|few|17|TRBD2|TRBJ2-7
CASSFRAAGGSSYEQYF
TGCGCCAGCAGCTTCCGGGCAGCGGGGGGGAGCTCCTACGAGCAGTACTTC
>TRBV11-3|.|14|.|TRBJ2-1
CASSLDGTDNEQFF
TGTGCCAGCAGCTTAGACGGGACGGACAATGAGCAGTTCTTC
>TRBV7-2|.|14|TRBD1|TRBJ1-2
CASSLGQGAVGYTF
TGTGCCAGCAGCTTAGGTCAGGGGGCAGTTGGCTACACCTTC
>TRBV29-1|.|15|.|TRBJ2-3
CSVDPPLADTDTQYF
TGCAGCGTTGACCCCCCGTTGGCAGACACAGATACGCAGTATTTT
>TRBV7-9|.|15|.|TRBJ1-4
CASSPGSGTNEKLFF
TGTGCCAGCAGCCCGGGCTCGGGGACTAATGAAAAACTGTTTTTT
>TRBV2|.|14|TRBD2|TRBJ2-1
CASTLAGGLNERFF
TGTGCCAGCACTCTAGCGGGAGGCTTAAATGAGCGGTTCTTC
>TRBV7-9|.|15|.|TRBJ2-3
CASSLTLSSTDTQYF
TGTGCCAGCAGCTTAACTCTTTCTAGCACAGATACGCAGTATTTT